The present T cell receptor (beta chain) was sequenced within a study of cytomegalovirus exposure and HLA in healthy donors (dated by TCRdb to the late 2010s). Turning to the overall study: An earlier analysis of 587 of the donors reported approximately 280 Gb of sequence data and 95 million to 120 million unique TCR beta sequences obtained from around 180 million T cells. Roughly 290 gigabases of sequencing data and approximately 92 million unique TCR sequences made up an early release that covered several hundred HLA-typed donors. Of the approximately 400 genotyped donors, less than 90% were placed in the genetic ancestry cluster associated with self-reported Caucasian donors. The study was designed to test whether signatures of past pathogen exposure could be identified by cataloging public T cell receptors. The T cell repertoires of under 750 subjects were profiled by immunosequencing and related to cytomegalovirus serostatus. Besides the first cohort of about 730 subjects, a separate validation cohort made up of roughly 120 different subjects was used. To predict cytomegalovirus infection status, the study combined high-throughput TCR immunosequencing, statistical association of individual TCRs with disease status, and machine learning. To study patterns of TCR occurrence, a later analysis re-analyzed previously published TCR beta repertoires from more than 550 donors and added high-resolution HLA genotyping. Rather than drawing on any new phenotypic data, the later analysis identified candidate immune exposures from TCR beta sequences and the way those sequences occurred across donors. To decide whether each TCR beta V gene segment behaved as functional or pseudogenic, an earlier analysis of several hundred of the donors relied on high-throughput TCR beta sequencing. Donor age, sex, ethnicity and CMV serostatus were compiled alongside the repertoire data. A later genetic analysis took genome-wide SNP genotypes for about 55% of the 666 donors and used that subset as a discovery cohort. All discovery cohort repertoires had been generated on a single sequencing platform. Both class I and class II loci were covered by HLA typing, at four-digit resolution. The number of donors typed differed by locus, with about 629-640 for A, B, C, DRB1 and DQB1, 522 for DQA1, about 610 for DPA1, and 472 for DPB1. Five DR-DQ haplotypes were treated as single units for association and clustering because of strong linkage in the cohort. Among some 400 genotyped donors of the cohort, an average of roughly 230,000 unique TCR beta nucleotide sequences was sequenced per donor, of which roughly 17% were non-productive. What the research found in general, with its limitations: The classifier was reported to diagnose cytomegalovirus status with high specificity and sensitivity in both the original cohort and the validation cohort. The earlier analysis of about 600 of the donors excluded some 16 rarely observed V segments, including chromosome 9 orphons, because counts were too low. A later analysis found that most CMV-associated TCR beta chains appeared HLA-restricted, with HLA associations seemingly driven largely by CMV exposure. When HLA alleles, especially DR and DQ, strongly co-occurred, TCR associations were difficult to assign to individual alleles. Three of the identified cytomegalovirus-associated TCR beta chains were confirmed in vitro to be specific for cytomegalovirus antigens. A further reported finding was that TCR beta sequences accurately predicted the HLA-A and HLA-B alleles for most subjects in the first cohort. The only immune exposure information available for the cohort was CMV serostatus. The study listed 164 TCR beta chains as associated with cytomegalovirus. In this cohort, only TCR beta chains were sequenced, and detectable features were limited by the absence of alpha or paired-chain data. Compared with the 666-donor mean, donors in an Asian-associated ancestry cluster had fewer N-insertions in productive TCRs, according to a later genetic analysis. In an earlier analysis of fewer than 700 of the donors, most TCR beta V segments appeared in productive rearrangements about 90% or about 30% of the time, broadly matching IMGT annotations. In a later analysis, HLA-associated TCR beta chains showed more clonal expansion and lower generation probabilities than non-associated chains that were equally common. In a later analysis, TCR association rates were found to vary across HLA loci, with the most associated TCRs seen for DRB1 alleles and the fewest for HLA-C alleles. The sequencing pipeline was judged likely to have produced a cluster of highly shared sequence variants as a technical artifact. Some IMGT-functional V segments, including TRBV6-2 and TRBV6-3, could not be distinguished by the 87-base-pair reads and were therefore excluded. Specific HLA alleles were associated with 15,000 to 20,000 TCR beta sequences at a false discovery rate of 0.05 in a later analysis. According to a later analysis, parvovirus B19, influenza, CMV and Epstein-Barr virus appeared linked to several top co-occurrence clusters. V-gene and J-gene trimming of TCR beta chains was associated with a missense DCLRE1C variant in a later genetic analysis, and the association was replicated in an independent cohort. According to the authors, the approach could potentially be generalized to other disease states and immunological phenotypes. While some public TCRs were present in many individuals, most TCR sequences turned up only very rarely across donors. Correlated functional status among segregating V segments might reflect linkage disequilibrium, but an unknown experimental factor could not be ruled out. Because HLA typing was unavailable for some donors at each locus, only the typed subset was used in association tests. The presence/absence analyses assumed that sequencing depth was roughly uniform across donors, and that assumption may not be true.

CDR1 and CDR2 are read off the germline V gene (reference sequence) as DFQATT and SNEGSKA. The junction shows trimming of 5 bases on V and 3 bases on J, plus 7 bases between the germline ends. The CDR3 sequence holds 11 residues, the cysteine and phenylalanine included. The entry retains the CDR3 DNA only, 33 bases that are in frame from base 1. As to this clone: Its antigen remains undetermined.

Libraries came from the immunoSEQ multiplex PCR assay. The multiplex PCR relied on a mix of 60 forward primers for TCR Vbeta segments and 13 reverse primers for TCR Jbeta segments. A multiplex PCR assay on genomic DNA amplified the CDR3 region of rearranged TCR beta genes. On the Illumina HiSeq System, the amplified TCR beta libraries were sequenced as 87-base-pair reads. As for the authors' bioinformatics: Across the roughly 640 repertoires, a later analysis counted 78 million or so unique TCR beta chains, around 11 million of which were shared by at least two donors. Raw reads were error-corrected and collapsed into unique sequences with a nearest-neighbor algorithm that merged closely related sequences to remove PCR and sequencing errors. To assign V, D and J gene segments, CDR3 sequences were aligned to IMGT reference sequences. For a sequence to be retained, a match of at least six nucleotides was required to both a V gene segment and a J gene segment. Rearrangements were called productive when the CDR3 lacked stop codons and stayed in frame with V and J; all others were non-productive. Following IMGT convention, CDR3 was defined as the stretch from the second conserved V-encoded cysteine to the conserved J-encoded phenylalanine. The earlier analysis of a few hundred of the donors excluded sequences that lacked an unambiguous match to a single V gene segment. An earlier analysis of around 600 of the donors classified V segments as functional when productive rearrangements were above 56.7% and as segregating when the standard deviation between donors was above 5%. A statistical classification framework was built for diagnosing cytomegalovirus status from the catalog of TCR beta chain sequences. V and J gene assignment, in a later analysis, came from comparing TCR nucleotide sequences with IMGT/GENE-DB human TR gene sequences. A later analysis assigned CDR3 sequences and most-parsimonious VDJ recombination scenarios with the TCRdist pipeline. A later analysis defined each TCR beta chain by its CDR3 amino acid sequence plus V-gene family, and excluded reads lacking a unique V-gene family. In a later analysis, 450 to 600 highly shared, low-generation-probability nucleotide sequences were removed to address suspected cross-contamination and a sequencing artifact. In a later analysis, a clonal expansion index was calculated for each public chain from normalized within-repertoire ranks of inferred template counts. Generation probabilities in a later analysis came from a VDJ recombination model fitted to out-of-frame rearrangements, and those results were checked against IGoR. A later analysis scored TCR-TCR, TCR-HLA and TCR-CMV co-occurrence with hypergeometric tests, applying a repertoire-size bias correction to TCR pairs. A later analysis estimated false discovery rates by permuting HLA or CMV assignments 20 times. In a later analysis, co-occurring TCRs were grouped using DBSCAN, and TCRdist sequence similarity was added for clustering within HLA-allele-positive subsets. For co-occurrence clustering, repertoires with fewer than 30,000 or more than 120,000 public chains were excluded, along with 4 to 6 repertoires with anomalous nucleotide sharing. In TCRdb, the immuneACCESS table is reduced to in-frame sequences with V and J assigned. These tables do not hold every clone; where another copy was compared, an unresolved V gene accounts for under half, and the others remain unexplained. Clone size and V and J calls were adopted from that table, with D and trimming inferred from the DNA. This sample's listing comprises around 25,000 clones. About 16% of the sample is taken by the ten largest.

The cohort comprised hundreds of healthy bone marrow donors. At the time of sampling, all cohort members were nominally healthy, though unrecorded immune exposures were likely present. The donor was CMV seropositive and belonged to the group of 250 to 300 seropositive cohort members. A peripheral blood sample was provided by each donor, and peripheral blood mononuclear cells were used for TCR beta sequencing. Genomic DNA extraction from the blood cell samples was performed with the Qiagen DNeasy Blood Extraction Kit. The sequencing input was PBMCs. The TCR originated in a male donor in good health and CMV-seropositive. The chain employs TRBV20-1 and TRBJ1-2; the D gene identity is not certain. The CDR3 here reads CSAPRDYGYTF. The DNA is TGCAGTGCTCCCCGGGACTATGGCTACACCTTC.